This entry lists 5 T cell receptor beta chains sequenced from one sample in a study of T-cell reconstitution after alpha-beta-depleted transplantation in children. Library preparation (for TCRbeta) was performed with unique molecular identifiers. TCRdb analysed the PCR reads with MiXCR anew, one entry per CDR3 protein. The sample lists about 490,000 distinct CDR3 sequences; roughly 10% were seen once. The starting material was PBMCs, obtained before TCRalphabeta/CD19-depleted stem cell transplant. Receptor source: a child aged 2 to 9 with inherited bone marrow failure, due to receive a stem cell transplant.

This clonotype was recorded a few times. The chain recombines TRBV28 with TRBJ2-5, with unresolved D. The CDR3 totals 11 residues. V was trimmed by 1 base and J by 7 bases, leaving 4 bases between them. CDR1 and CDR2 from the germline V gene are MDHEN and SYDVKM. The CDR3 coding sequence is TGTGCCAGCAGTTTATTATGGACCCAGTACTTC. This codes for CASSLLWTQYF.

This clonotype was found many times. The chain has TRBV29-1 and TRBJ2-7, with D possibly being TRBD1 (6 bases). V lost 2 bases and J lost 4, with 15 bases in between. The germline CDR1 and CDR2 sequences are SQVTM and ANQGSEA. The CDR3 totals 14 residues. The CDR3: CSVEKVGRGYEQYF. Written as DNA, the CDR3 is TGCAGCGTTGAAAAGGTCGGCAGGGGTTACGAGCAGTACTTC.

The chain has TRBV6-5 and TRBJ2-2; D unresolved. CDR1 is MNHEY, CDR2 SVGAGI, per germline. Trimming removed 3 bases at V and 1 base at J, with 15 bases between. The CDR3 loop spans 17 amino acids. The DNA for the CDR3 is TGTGCCAGCAGTTATTCCCCAGGCCTGAAGAACACCGGGGAGCTGTTTTTT. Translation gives CASSYSPGLKNTGELFF.

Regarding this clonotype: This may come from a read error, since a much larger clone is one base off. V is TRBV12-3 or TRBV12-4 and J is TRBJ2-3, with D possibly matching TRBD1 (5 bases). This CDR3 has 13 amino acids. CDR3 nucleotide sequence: TGTGCCAGCAGTCCCGACAGAACAGATACGAAGTATTTT. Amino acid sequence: CASSPDRTDTKYF.

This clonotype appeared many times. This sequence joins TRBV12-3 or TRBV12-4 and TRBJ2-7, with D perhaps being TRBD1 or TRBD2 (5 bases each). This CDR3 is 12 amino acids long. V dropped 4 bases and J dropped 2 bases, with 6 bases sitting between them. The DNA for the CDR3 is TGTGCCAGCAGTTCGGGGCCCTACGAGCAGTACTTC. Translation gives CASSSGPYEQYF.